What follows are 23 T cell receptor beta chains derived from one specimen sequenced in a study of blood T cell repertoires in COVID-19. Measured with immunoSEQ multiplex PCR; TCRdb has only the in-frame clones, and not every one. The sample has about 110,000 clones, over 55% seen once. The sequenced sample was peripheral blood. Every receptor here comes from a human donor with acute or convalescent COVID-19. The donor label of this sample is uncertain.

This chain joins TRBV2 and TRBJ1-2, with D unclear. Germline V gives CDR1 SNHLY, CDR2 FYNNEI. This CDR3 has 13 residues. V dropped 6 bases and J dropped 3 bases, with 11 bases sitting between them. The DNA for the CDR3 is TGTGCCAGCAGCGTACAGTGGGACTATGGCTACACCTTC. Residues: CASSVQWDYGYTF.

J is TRBJ2-1 and V is TRBV15; 7 nucleotides agree with TRBD2. The trim removed 5 bases at V and 6 bases at J, leaving 10 bases unmatched. The germline CDR1 and CDR2 sequences are LNHNV and YYDKDF (reference sequence). CDR3 length: 15 residues. This CDR3 reads CATSLGGGGGNEQFF. The CDR3 region has the DNA TGTGCCACCAGCCTGGGCGGGGGAGGAGGCAATGAGCAGTTCTTC.

The chain links TRBV3-1 (or the pseudogene TRBV3-2) to TRBJ2-7; 12 bases match TRBD1. CDR3 size: 18 residues. Trimming cost V 0 bases and J 4 bases; bases outside gene matches: 10. In germline, CDR1 is LGHDT, CDR2 YNNKEL (reference sequence). The CDR3 nucleotides read TGTGCCAGCAGCCAAGAGGTGGAGGGACAGGGGGCTTCTTACGAGCAGTACGTC. It is translated as CASSQEVEGQGASYEQYV.

The rearrangement joins TRBV19 to TRBJ2-1; 7 nucleotides line up with TRBD2. CDR3 length: 16 amino acids. Germline-derived CDR1 and CDR2 are LNHDA and SQIVND (reference sequence). V shed 2 bases, J shed 3 bases, and the junction held 7 bases outside the gene matches. As DNA, the CDR3 is TGTGCCAGTAGTATACATGAGGCTAGCGGCTACAATGAGCAGTTCTTC. It is translated as CASSIHEASGYNEQFF.

As for this clone: In the same sample, other DNA sequences code for this CDR3. The rearrangement uses TRBV5-1 and TRBJ1-2; 7 nucleotides agree with TRBD1. The CDR3 loop spans 13 amino acids. V gave up 0 bases and J gave up 6 bases; unmatched junction bases: 2. CDR1 is SGHRS and CDR2 is YFSETQ in the germline V gene. CDR3 amino acids: CASSLGQGDGYTF. For the CDR3, the DNA is TGCGCCAGCAGCTTGGGACAGGGCGATGGCTACACCTTC. Combining the CDR3 with reference TRBV5-1 and TRBJ1-2 gives the whole variable domain KAGVTQTPRYLIKTRGQQVTLSCSPISGHRSVSWYQQTPGQGLQFLFEYFSETQRNKGNFPGRFSGRQFSNSRSEMNVSTLELGDSALYLCASSLGQGDGYTFGSGTRLTVV.

The chain uses TRBV28 and TRBJ1-2, with a possible D match to TRBD1 (5 bases). V was shortened by 5 bases and J by 7 bases, with 20 bases between the two germline ends. Germline V gene data show CDR1 as MDHEN and CDR2 as SYDVKM. The CDR3 has 15 residues. CDR3 DNA: TGTGCCAGCAGTCCCCAGGGATTAACTATATTTGGCTACACCTTC. Its translation is CASSPQGLTIFGYTF.

The rearrangement links TRBV2 to TRBJ1-1; no reliable D call. V was pared by 4 bases and J by 1 base, with 10 bases between. The germline V gene has CDR1 SNHLY and CDR2 FYNNEI. There are 14 residues in the CDR3. Written as DNA, the CDR3 is TGTGCCAGCAGTGTTGCCAGAGGGAACACTGAAGCTTTCTTT. It is translated as CASSVARGNTEAFF.

There are a few counts of this clone. The gene calls are TRBV12-3 or TRBV12-4 and TRBJ1-1, with TRBD1 as a possible D gene (6 bases). The V and J ends lost 6 bases and 6 bases respectively, with 14 bases between them. This CDR3 contains 13 residues. For the CDR3, the DNA is TGTGCCAGCAGGCTCAGGGGTGAGTCTGAAGCTTTCTTT. Translation: CASRLRGESEAFF.

The V and J genes are TRBV7-3 and TRBJ2-1; the match to TRBD1 covers 9 bases. The CDR3 contains 15 residues. Germline values: CDR1 SGHTA, CDR2 FQGTGA. J gave up 4 bases and V 5 bases, and 6 bases lay outside the gene matches. The CDR3 nucleotides are TGTGCCAGCAGCAAACAGGGGGCGCCTTACAATGAGCAGTTCTTC. This sequence encodes CASSKQGAPYNEQFF.

This clone was counted a few times. The sample carries other DNA sequences with the same CDR3. The chain combines TRBV3-1 (or the pseudogene TRBV3-2) with TRBJ1-6; D is possibly TRBD1 (6 bases). V gave up 1 base and J gave up 8 bases, with 9 bases separating them. Germline V lookup: CDR1 LGHDT, CDR2 YNNKEL (reference sequence). The CDR3 runs 14 residues. CDR3 DNA sequence: TGTGCCAGCAGCCAAGTACAGGGCGATTCACCCCTCCACTTT. It yields the protein CASSQVQGDSPLHF.

CDR3 bases: TGTGCCAGCTCACCAGGGACAGCGCCCAATCAGCCCCAGCATTTT. It specifies CASSPGTAPNQPQHF. The V gene is TRBV18, the J gene TRBJ1-5; 7 nucleotides match TRBD1. Looked up from germline, CDR1 is KGHSH and CDR2 is LQKENI. After removal of 2 bases from V and 3 bases from J, the junction contained 4 bases not matched to a gene. The CDR3 is 15 amino acids.

This clone was detected a few times. The V and J genes are TRBV20-1 and TRBJ1-3, with D unresolved. Germline lookup yields CDR1 DFQATT and CDR2 SNEGSKA (reference sequence). The CDR3 totals 14 residues. V lost 3 bases, J lost 0 bases, and 9 bases lay in between. CDR3 amino acids: CSASTGVSGNTIYF. DNA of the CDR3: TGCAGTGCTAGTACCGGGGTCTCTGGAAACACCATATATTTT.

The V gene is TRBV2, the J gene TRBJ2-7, with 7 bases aligning to TRBD1. There are 14 residues in the CDR3. Germline lookup yields CDR1 SNHLY and CDR2 FYNNEI. V dropped 4 bases and J dropped 3; count of bases not matched to a gene: 6. CDR3 sequence (DNA): TGTGCCAGCAGTGCGGGACAGATATTCTACGAGCAGTACTTC. It encodes CASSAGQIFYEQYF.

The chain links TRBV11-2 to TRBJ2-2; D possibly corresponds to TRBD1 (6 bases). This CDR3 comprises 12 residues. The V and J ends lost 6 bases and 6 bases respectively, with 8 bases between them. CDR1 is SGHAT and CDR2 is FQNNGV in the germline V gene. This CDR3 is CASSEGAGELFF. The CDR3, as DNA: TGTGCCAGCAGTGAGGGGGCCGGGGAGCTGTTTTTT. The complete variable domain, with remaining parts taken from reference TRBV11-2 and TRBJ2-2, reads EAGVAQSPRYKIIEKRQSVAFWCNPISGHATLYWYQQILGQGPKLLIQFQNNGVVDDSQLPKDRFSAERLKGVDSTLKIQPAKLEDSAVYLCASSEGAGELFFGEGSRLTVL.

The chain carries TRBV2 and TRBJ1-1, with a possible D match to TRBD1 (5 bases). From germline, CDR1 is SNHLY and CDR2 FYNNEI. The CDR3 length is 18 residues. V lost 4 bases and J lost 2, with 23 bases in between. The CDR3 region is CASSAPGGEVGTNTEAFF. In nucleotides, the CDR3 is TGTGCCAGCAGTGCGCCCGGGGGGGAGGTGGGAACAAACACTGAAGCTTTCTTT.

This clone was detected only a few times. This chain connects TRBV7-6 to TRBJ2-1; weak D call: TRBD2 (7 bases). The CDR3 covers 17 residues. Trimming removed 2 bases at V and 7 bases at J, with 21 bases between. From germline, CDR1 is SGHVS and CDR2 FNYEAQ. CDR3 coding DNA: TGTGCCAGCAGCTTAAACATCTGGCGGGGGCAGGGGAATGAGCAGTTCTTC. Encoded protein: CASSLNIWRGQGNEQFF.

The chain is built from TRBV11-2 and TRBJ2-1; 9 bases match TRBD1. The CDR3 is made up of 16 amino acids. With V trimmed by 5 bases and J by 5 bases, 10 bases remained unmatched. CDR1 and CDR2 (germline): SGHAT, FQNNGV. CDR3 bases: TGTGCCAGCAGCGCCCAACCGGGACAGGGTAACAATGAGCAGTTCTTC. It is translated as CASSAQPGQGNNEQFF.

The count of this clone is one. The CDR3 loop reads CASSAGQGPTEAFF. CDR3 coding DNA: TGCGCCAGCAGCGCGGGACAGGGGCCCACTGAAGCTTTCTTT. This chain uses TRBV5-1 with TRBJ1-1, with 10 positions matching TRBD1. Germline CDR1 is SGHRS and CDR2 is YFSETQ. The CDR3 sequence is 14 residues long. V lost 4 bases, J lost 4 bases, and 4 bases stayed unmatched.

A few counts support this clone. J is TRBJ2-5 and V is TRBV5-5, with TRBD1 identical over 10 bases. Germline CDR1 reads SGHKS; CDR2 reads YYEKEE (reference sequence). The CDR3 covers 15 residues. V lost 4 bases, J lost 5 bases, and 8 bases stayed unmatched. CDR3 loop: CASSRQGARSETQYF. CDR3 nucleotides: TGTGCCAGCAGCCGACAGGGGGCGCGGTCGGAGACCCAGTACTTC.

CDR3: CASSRTGRYGYTF. CDR3 nucleotides: TGTGCCAGCAGCCGGACAGGACGCTATGGCTACACCTTC. V and J are TRBV6-5 and TRBJ1-2; 7 nucleotides line up with TRBD1. CDR1 and CDR2 (germline): MNHEY, SVGAGI. The length of the CDR3 is 13 residues. Trimming cost V 6 bases and J 4 bases; bases outside gene matches: 5.

This chain uses TRBV20-1 with TRBJ2-3; TRBD2 is a possible D gene (6 bases). The CDR3 is 11 amino acids. Trimming pared 1 base from V and 9 bases from J, leaving 8 bases between. Per germline, CDR1 DFQATT and CDR2 SNEGSKA (reference sequence). CDR3 loop: CSARGAGTQYF. In DNA, the CDR3 is TGCAGTGCTAGAGGCGCGGGGACGCAGTATTTT.

The CDR3, as DNA: TGTGCCAGCAGCTTTGGGGGGACAGGGGCAGAGACCCAGTACTTC. Translated: CASSFGGTGAETQYF. The chain employs TRBV7-6 and TRBJ2-5; 10 bases fit TRBD1. Unmatched junction bases numbered 5, after V lost 3 bases and J lost 4 bases. The germline V gene encodes CDR1 SGHVS and CDR2 FNYEAQ. The CDR3 spans 15 residues.

As for this clone: The sample has other DNA sequences that encode this CDR3 too. The chain carries TRBV6-5 and TRBJ1-4; 8 bases agree with TRBD1. V was pared by 6 bases and J by 5 bases, with 5 bases of the junction left unmatched. The CDR3 covers 14 residues. Germline V lookup: CDR1 MNHEY, CDR2 SVGAGI. In nucleotides, the CDR3 is TGTGCCAGCAGACAGGGGGGGACCAATGAAAAACTGTTTTTT. It translates to CASRQGGTNEKLFF.